The clone carrying this T cell receptor beta chain showed up many times. What it recognizes is unknown. The source of the sample is a study of T cells after yellow fever vaccination. Study observations and caveats: Weaker in magnitude, the secondary response showed a faster peak on day 5 versus 15. In post-booster samples, most primary-vaccination clones reappeared (roughly 96% CD4, around 87% CD8).

The TCR cDNA carried a universal primer site and UMIs from 5'RACE template switching. TCRdb ran MiXCR on the 5' RACE reads and lists one entry per CDR3 protein. Among some 300,000 distinct CDR3 sequences, roughly 10% were seen once, and the ten largest hold around 3.2%. The trim removed 6 bases at V and 6 bases at J, leaving 9 bases unmatched. From germline, CDR1 is SEHNR and CDR2 FQNEAQ (reference sequence). This CDR3 is built from 14 residues. The clonotype was recovered from a man between 18 and 35 years old who received the YFV17D yellow fever vaccine. The V gene is TRBV7-9, the J gene TRBJ2-3; 7 bases match TRBD1. The material was CD4+ T cells sorted from PBMCs, obtained 45 days after the yellow fever booster vaccination. CDR3 amino acids: CASSPRQGGDTQYF. Here the CDR3 DNA reads TGTGCCAGCAGTCCCAGACAGGGTGGCGATACGCAGTATTTT.